The following is a TCR beta chain sequence with its context. Its antigen is undetermined. The record originates from a study of shared clonotypes between healthy human individuals. Looking at the study overall: The cohort comprised a couple of women and a few men. Their ages spanned 18 to 49 years. The study, taken as a whole, reports: Generation probabilities of non-shared clonotypes were lower (relative to those shared by all four donors). Between a handful of donors, naive CD4 clonotypes were shared at a level of about 5%. Large sequencing depth failed to make sorted-subset sequencing complete, rarefaction showed.

V was clipped by 5 bases and J by 5 bases; unmatched bases: 8. This CDR3 is 15 amino acids long. Germline V gene sequence: CDR1 MNHNS, CDR2 SASEGT. Using immunoSEQ multiplex PCR, the repertoire was profiled, and TCRdb retains in-frame clones only, with some absent. In the table there are 2 million to 2.5 million clones, about nine tenths of which are singletons. This chain links TRBV6-1 with TRBJ2-1, with 8 bases lining up with TRBD2. The specimen was naive CD4+ T cells from PBMCs. Specified subset: CD45RA+ positively selected. The sequence was obtained from a man aged 18 to 30 in good health. Some clones in this sample may be carry-over from other donors' samples. CDR3 loop: CASSPRLALNNEQFF. The DNA of the CDR3 is TGTGCCAGCAGTCCGCGACTAGCGTTGAACAATGAGCAGTTCTTC.